These T cell receptor beta chains were read from a single sample in a study of cytomegalovirus exposure and HLA in healthy donors. Sequencing was performed with immunoSEQ multiplex PCR; in TCRdb, only in-frame clones are kept and a portion is missing. The sample includes 150,000 to 200,000 clones, roughly 79% of them seen just once. The sample taken for sequencing was PBMCs. These receptors all stem from a young woman in good health and CMV-seropositive. Both conserved end residues are part of each CDR3. The D gene is left open where the match is weak. Size tells how often a clone was seen (once, few, many) or the class of an expanded clone, and some rows leave it out.

V	J	D	size	CDR3	DNA
TRBV21-1	TRBJ2-5	.	.	CARPTGDETQYF	TGTGCCAGGCCAACAGGGGACGAGACCCAGTACTTC
TRBV7-2	TRBJ2-7	TRBD1	.	CASSIPTGATPSEQYF	TGTGCCAGCAGCATACCGACAGGGGCAACCCCCAGCGAGCAGTACTTC
TRBV27	TRBJ2-4	.	.	CASSLSKQGNIQYF	TGTGCCAGCAGTTTATCGAAACAGGGCAACATTCAGTACTTC
TRBV5-1	TRBJ2-3	.	.	CASSLEGVGADTQYF	TGCGCCAGCAGCTTGGAAGGGGTAGGGGCAGATACGCAGTATTTT
TRBV7-9	TRBJ2-2	TRBD1	.	CASSSTGQGALAGELFF	TGTGCCAGCAGCTCCACCGGGCAGGGGGCATTGGCCGGGGAGCTGTTTTTT
TRBV7-2	TRBJ2-2	.	once	CASSLLTGELFF	TGTGCCAGCAGCTTATTAACCGGGGAGCTGTTTTTT
TRBV18	TRBJ2-1	TRBD1	.	CASSLQGSSYNEQFF	TGTGCCAGCTCACTACAGGGGAGCTCCTACAATGAGCAGTTCTTC
TRBV5-1	TRBJ2-5	TRBD2	.	CASSRPVAGVSETQYF	TGCGCCAGCAGCCGCCCAGTGGCGGGAGTGAGTGAGACCCAGTACTTC
TRBV25-1	TRBJ2-7	TRBD1	.	CASGRGPYEQYF	TGTGCCAGCGGCAGGGGGCCCTACGAGCAGTACTTC
TRBV29-1	TRBJ2-7	TRBD1	.	CSVELGTGGSYEQYF	TGCAGCGTTGAGTTGGGGACAGGGGGATCCTACGAGCAGTACTTC
TRBV5-4	TRBJ1-3	.	few	CASSFGTRAGNTIYF	TGTGCCAGCAGCTTCGGGACAAGAGCTGGAAACACCATATATTTT
TRBV7-9	TRBJ2-3	.	.	CASSLDRETDTQYF	TGTGCCAGCAGCTTAGATAGGGAGACAGATACGCAGTATTTT
TRBV11-3	TRBJ1-1	TRBD1	.	CASSPQGRTEAFF	TGTGCCAGCAGCCCACAGGGGAGGACTGAAGCTTTCTTT
TRBV9	TRBJ1-6	.	.	CASSAQGQQNSPLHF	TGTGCCAGCAGCGCCCAGGGACAACAAAATTCACCCCTCCACTTT
TRBV19	TRBJ2-3	TRBD1	.	CASSRQGPTDTQYF	TGTGCCAGTAGCCGACAGGGCCCCACAGATACGCAGTATTTT
TRBV4-3	TRBJ1-5	.	.	CASSQSLRVYQPQHF	TGCGCCAGCAGCCAAAGCCTCAGGGTCTATCAGCCCCAGCATTTT
TRBV19	TRBJ1-1	.	.	CASSIARGWHTEAFF	TGTGCCAGTAGTATAGCCAGGGGCTGGCACACTGAAGCTTTCTTT
TRBV11-2	TRBJ2-3	TRBD1	.	CASSLMTGGSDTQYF	TGTGCCAGCAGCTTAATGACAGGGGGCTCAGATACGCAGTATTTT
TRBV4-3	TRBJ1-2	TRBD1	few	CASSPDRGNYGYTF	TGCGCCAGCAGCCCGGACAGGGGGAACTATGGCTACACCTTC
TRBV27	TRBJ1-5	.	few	CASRTGRGQHF	TGTGCCAGCAGGACCGGGAGGGGCCAGCATTTT